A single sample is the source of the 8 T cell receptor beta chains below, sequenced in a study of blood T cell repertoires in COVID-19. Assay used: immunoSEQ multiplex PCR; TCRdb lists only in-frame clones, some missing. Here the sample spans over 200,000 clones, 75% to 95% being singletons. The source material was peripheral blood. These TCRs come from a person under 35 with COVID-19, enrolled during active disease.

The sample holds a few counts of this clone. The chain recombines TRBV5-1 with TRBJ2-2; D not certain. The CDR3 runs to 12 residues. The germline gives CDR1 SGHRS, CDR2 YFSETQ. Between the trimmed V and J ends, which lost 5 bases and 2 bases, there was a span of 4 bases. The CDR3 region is CASSYNTGELFF. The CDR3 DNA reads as TGCGCCAGCAGTTATAACACCGGGGAGCTGTTTTTT. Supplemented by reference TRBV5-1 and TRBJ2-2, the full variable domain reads KAGVTQTPRYLIKTRGQQVTLSCSPISGHRSVSWYQQTPGQGLQFLFEYFSETQRNKGNFPGRFSGRQFSNSRSEMNVSTLELGDSALYLCASSYNTGELFFGEGSRLTVL.

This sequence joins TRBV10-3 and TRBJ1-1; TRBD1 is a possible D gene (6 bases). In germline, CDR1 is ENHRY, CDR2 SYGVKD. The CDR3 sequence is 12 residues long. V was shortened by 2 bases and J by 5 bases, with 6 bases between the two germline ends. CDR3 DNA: TGTGCCATCAGTGAGACAGGGACTGAAGCTTTCTTT. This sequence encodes CAISETGTEAFF.

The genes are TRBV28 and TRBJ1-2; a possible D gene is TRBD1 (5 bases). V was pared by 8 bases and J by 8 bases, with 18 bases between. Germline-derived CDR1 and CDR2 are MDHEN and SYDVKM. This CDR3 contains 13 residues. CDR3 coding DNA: TGTGCCAGCGGGTTAAGGACAAAGGAAGGCTACACCTTC. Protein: CASGLRTKEGYTF.

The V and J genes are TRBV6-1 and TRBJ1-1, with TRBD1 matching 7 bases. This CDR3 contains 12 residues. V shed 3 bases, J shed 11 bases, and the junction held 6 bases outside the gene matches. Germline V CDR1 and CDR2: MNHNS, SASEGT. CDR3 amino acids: CASSDDRELAFF. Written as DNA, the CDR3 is TGTGCCAGCAGTGACGACAGGGAGCTGGCTTTCTTT.

In DNA, the CDR3 is TGCGCCAGCAGCCAAGAAGGTCCAGGGGGGAACACTGAAGCTTTCTTT. Its translation is CASSQEGPGGNTEAFF. The gene calls are TRBV4-3 and TRBJ1-1, with 7 bases identical to TRBD1. The ends lost 0 bases at V and 1 base at J; junction bases unmatched: 5. The CDR3 has 16 residues. The germline V gene encodes CDR1 LGHNA and CDR2 YSLEER.

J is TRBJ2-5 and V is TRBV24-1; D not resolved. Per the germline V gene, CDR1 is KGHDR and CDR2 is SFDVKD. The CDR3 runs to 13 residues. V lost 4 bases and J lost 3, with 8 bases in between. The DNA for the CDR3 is TGTGCCACCAGTGACCCCCGCGAAGAGACCCAGTACTTC. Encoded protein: CATSDPREETQYF.

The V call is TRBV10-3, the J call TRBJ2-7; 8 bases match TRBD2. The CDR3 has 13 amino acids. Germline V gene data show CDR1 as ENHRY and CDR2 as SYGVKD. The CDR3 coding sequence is TGTGCTACGGGACTAGGCACATCCTACGAGCAGTACTTC. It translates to CATGLGTSYEQYF.

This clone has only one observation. CDR3: CAISHRRIANYGYTF. CDR3 coding DNA: TGTGCCATCAGTCACCGCAGGATAGCTAACTATGGCTACACCTTC. The rearrangement uses TRBV10-3 and TRBJ1-2, with no clear D. The CDR3 contains 15 residues. Germline loops: CDR1 ENHRY, CDR2 SYGVKD. The V and J ends lost 5 bases and 0 bases respectively, with 13 bases between them.